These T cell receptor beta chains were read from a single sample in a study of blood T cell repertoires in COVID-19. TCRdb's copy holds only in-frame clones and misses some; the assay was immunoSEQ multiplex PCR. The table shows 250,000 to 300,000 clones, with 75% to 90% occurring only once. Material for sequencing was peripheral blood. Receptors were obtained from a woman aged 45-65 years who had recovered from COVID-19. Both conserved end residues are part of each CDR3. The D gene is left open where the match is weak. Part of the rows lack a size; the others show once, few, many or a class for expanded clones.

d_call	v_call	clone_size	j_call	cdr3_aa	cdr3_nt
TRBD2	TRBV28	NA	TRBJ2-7	CASSGRELEQYF	TGTGCCAGCAGTGGGCGGGAGCTCGAGCAGTACTTC
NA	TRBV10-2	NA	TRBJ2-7	CASTPRRAYEQYF	TGCGCCAGCACCCCCCGCCGAGCCTACGAGCAGTACTTC
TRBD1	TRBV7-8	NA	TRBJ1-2	CASSLGLDRDYTF	TGTGCCAGCAGCTTAGGGCTAGACAGGGACTACACCTTC
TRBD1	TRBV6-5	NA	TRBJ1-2	CASRQSTGQGVRTF	TGTGCCAGCAGACAGTCGACAGGACAGGGTGTACGCACCTTC
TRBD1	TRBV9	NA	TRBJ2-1	CASSPGQKTEQFF	TGTGCCAGCAGCCCGGGACAGAAAACTGAGCAGTTCTTC
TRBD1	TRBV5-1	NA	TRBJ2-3	CASSLGQGTSDTQYF	TGCGCCAGCAGCTTGGGACAGGGAACATCAGATACGCAGTATTTT
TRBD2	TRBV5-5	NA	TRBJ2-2	CASSPSLLAGVVTGELFF	TGTGCCAGCAGCCCTTCCCTACTAGCGGGAGTTGTCACCGGGGAGCTGTTTTTT
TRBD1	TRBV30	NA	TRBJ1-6	CAWSVLQGARGSPLHF	TGTGCCTGGAGTGTACTTCAGGGGGCCCGAGGGTCACCCCTCCACTTT
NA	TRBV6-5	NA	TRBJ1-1	CASSLLGGGYAEAFF	TGTGCCAGCAGTCTACTAGGGGGGGGGTACGCTGAAGCTTTCTTT
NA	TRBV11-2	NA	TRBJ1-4	CASSHKRGEKLFF	TGTGCCAGCAGCCATAAACGCGGTGAAAAACTGTTTTTT
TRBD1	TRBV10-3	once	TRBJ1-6	CAISEEGANYNSPLHF	TGTGCCATCAGTGAGGAGGGGGCGAACTATAATTCACCCCTCCACTTT
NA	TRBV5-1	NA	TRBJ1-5	CASSLAGLNQPQHF	TGCGCCAGCAGCTTGGCAGGGTTAAATCAGCCCCAGCATTTT
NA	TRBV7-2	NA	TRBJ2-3	CASRSGPWGTDTQYF	TGTGCCAGCAGAAGTGGGCCATGGGGCACAGATACGCAGTATTTT
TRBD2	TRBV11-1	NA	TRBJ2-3	CASSYIGGVDTQYF	TGTGCCAGCAGCTACATTGGGGGGGTGGATACGCAGTATTTT
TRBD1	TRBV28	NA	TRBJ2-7	CASRVRGSHYEQYF	TGTGCCAGCAGGGTCAGGGGGTCCCACTACGAGCAGTACTTC
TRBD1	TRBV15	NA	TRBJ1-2	CATSRRRGQTPGYTF	TGTGCCACCAGCAGACGCCGGGGACAGACTCCTGGCTACACCTTC
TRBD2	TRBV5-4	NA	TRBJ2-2	CASSLGLAANTGELFF	TGTGCCAGCAGCTTGGGCCTAGCGGCGAACACCGGGGAGCTGTTTTTT
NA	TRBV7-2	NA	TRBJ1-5	CASSLKGDQPQHF	TGTGCCAGCAGCTTAAAAGGGGATCAGCCCCAGCATTTT
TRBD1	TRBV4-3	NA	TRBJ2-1	CASSPSGTGSSSSYNEQFF	TGCGCCAGCAGCCCCAGCGGGACAGGGTCCTCCAGCTCCTACAATGAGCAGTTCTTC
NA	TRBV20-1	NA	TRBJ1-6	CSASAGLRMISPLHF	TGCAGTGCTAGTGCAGGGCTTAGAATGATTTCACCCCTCCACTTT
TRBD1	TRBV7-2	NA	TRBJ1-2	CASSLAPGQGAGGYTF	TGTGCCAGCAGCTTAGCACCGGGACAGGGGGCGGGAGGCTACACCTTC
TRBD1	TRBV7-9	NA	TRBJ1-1	CASTRQGTMNTEAFF	TGTGCCAGCACCCGACAGGGAACCATGAACACTGAAGCTTTCTTT
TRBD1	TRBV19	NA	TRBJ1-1	CASLDRDNTEAFF	TGTGCCAGTCTGGACAGGGATAACACTGAAGCTTTCTTT
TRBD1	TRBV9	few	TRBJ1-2	CASSVHRDRDSNYGYTF	TGTGCCAGCAGCGTTCACCGGGACAGGGATTCTAACTATGGCTACACCTTC
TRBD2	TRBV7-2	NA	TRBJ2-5	CASSLSLAGGEETQYF	TGTGCCAGCAGCTTAAGTCTAGCGGGGGGTGAGGAGACCCAGTACTTC
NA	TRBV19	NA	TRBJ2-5	CASSIGPTRAGAGETQYF	TGTGCCAGTAGTATAGGCCCCACCCGAGCAGGGGCCGGTGAGACCCAGTACTTC
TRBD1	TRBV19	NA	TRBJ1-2	CASTVDRGFNGYTF	TGTGCCAGTACTGTCGACAGGGGGTTTAATGGCTACACCTTC
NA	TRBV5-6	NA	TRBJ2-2	CASEGTLNTGELFF	TGTGCCAGCGAGGGGACACTGAACACCGGGGAGCTGTTTTTT
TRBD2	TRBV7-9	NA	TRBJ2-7	CASSPPGLAGSYEQYF	TGTGCCAGCAGCCCGCCGGGGTTAGCGGGATCCTACGAGCAGTACTTC
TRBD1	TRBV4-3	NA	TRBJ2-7	CASSQQGTGYYEQYF	TGCGCCAGCAGCCAGCAAGGGACAGGGTACTACGAGCAGTACTTC
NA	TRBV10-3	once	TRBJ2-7	CATKGGGRRSEQYF	TGTGCCACAAAGGGGGGCGGGAGAAGGTCCGAGCAGTACTTC
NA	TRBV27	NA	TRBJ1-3	CASAVGLLYPIYF	TGTGCCAGCGCCGTGGGGCTCTTGTACCCCATATATTTT
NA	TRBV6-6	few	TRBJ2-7	CASNLAGYEQYF	TGTGCCAGCAACCTAGCCGGCTACGAGCAGTACTTC
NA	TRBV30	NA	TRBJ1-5	CAWSVRGGNQPQHF	TGTGCCTGGAGTGTACGTGGAGGCAATCAGCCCCAGCATTTT
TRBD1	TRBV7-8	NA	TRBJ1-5	CASSLRDRAVDNQPQHF	TGTGCCAGCAGCTTACGTGACAGGGCAGTGGACAATCAGCCCCAGCATTTT
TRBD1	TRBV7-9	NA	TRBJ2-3	CASSLEGQGFGADTQYF	TGTGCCAGCAGCCTGGAGGGACAGGGTTTTGGTGCAGATACGCAGTATTTT
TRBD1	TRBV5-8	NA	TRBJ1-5	CASSPLSRTGANQPQHF	TGTGCCAGCAGCCCTCTATCGAGGACAGGGGCGAATCAGCCCCAGCATTTT
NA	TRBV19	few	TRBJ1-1	CASSIDAVNTEAFF	TGTGCCAGTAGTATTGATGCGGTGAACACTGAAGCTTTCTTT
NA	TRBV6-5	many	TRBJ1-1	CASREIQGGNTEAFF	TGTGCCAGCAGGGAGATTCAGGGTGGCAACACTGAAGCTTTCTTT
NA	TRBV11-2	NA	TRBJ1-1	CASSPPGAEAFF	TGTGCCAGCAGCCCTCCAGGGGCTGAAGCTTTCTTT